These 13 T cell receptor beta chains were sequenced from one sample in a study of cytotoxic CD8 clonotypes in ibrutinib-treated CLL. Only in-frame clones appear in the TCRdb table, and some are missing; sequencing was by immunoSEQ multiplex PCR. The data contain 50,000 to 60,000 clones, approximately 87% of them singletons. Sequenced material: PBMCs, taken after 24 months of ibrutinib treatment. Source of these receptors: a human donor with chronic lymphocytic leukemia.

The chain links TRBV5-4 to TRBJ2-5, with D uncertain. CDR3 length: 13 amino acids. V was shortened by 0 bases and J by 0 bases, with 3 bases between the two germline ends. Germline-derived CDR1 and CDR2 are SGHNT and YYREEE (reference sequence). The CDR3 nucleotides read TGTGCCAGCAGCTTGGTTGACCAAGAGACCCAGTACTTC. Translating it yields CASSLVDQETQYF.

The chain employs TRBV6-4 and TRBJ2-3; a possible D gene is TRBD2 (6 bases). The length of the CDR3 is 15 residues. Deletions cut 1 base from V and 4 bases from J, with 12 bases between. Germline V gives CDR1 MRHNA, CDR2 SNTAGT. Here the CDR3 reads CASSDFFSGADTQYF. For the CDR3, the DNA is TGTGCCAGCAGTGACTTTTTTTCGGGGGCAGATACGCAGTATTTT.

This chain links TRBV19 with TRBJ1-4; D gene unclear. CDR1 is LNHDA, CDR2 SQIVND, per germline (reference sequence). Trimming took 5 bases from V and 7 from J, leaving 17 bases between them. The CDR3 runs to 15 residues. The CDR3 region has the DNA TGTGCCAGTAGTCCCTTGGACCAGGCGATTGAAAAACTGTTTTTT. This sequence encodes CASSPLDQAIEKLFF.

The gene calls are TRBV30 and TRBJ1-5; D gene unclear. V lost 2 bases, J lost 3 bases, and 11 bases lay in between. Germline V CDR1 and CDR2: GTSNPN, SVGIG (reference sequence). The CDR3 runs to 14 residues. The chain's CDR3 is CAWSSGLINQPQHF. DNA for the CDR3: TGTGCCTGGAGTAGTGGCCTCATCAATCAGCCCCAGCATTTT.

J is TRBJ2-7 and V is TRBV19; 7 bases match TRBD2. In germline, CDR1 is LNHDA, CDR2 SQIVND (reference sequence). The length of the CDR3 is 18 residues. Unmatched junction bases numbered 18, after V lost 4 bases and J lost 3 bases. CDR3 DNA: TGTGCCAGTAGTAATAGTGTGGGTGCGGCGGGAGCTATCTACGAGCAGTACTTC. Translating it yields CASSNSVGAAGAIYEQYF.

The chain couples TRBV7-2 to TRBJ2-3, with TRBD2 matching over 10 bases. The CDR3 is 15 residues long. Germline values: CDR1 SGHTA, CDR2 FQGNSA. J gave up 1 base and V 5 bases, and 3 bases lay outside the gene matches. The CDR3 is CASSTSGRGTDTQYF. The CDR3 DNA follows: TGTGCCAGCAGCACCAGCGGGAGGGGCACAGATACGCAGTATTTT.

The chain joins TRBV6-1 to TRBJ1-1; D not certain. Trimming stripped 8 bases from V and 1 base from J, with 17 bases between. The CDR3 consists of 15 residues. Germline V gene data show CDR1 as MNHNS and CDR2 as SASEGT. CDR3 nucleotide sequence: TGTGCCAGCGCCTATTTAGTTTCCTCGAACACTGAAGCTTTCTTT. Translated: CASAYLVSSNTEAFF.

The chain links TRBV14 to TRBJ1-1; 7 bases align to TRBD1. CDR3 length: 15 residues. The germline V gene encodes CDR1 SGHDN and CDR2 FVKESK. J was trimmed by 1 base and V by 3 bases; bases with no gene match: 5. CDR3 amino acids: CASSQRTGWNTEAFF. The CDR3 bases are TGTGCCAGCAGCCAGCGGACAGGATGGAACACTGAAGCTTTCTTT.

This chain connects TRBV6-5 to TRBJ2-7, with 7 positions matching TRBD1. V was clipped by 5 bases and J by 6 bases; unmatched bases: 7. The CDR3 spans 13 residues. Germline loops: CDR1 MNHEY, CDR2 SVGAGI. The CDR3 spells CASSTGARGEQYF. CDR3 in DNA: TGTGCCAGCAGTACAGGGGCAAGGGGCGAGCAGTACTTC.

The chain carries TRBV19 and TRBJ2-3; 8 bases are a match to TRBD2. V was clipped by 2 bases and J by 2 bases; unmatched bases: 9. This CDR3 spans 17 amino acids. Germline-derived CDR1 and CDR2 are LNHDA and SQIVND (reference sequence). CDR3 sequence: CASSIIISGKVTDTQYF. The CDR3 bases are TGTGCCAGTAGTATAATCATTAGCGGGAAAGTCACAGATACGCAGTATTTT. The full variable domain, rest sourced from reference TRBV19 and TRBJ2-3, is DGGITQSPKYLFRKEGQNVTLSCEQNLNHDAMYWYRQDPGQGLRLIYYSQIVNDFQKGDIAEGYSVSREKKESFPLTVTSAQKNPTAFYLCASSIIISGKVTDTQYFGPGTRLTVL.

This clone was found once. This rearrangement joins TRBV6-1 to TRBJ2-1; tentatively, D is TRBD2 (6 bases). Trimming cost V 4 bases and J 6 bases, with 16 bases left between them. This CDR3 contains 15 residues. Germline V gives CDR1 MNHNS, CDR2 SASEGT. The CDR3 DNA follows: TGTGCCAGCAGTGTCTGGGCCCAAGCGGGCAATGAGCAGTTCTTC. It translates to CASSVWAQAGNEQFF.

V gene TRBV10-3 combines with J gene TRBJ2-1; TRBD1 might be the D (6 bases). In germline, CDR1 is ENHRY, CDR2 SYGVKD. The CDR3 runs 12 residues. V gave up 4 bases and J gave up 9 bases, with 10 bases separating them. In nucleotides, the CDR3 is TGTGCCATCAGTGGATACAGGGCTGAGCAGTTCTTC. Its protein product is CAISGYRAEQFF.

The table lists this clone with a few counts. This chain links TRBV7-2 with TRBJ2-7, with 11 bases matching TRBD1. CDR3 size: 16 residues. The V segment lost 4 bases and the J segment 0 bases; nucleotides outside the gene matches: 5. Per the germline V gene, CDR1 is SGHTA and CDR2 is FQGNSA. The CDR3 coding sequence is TGTGCCAGCAGCTCCGGAGGGACAGGGGGCTCCTACGAGCAGTACTTC. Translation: CASSSGGTGGSYEQYF.